The 20 T cell receptor beta chains given below trace back to one sample, sequenced in a study of beta chain features in type 1 diabetes. Since all of the isolated RNA was reverse transcribed, expressed TCRB transcripts were what got sequenced. Sequencing used immunoSEQ multiplex PCR; TCRdb keeps in-frame clones, though not all of them. Found here are 400,000 to 500,000 clones, 14% of them singletons; the top ten hold 0.035% to 0.04%. Sequencing input: naive CD4+ T cells from blood. The receptors stem from a man between 25 and 39 years old in good health.

The chain employs TRBV4-3 and TRBJ1-6; D unclear. This CDR3 comprises 19 residues. V lost 0 bases to trimming and J lost 0 bases, with 15 bases between them. Germline V gene data show CDR1 as LGHNA and CDR2 as YSLEER. In nucleotides, the CDR3 is TGCGCCAGCAGCCAAGATTGGACCCGCAGTCGCTCCTATAATTCACCCCTCCACTTT. It codes for CASSQDWTRSRSYNSPLHF.

V and J are TRBV2 and TRBJ2-1; no reliable D call. The CDR3 is 12 residues long. Germline CDR1 and CDR2: SNHLY and FYNNEI. The V end lost 3 bases, the J end lost 9 bases, and 9 bases lay between the germline ends. The CDR3 DNA sequence: TGTGCCAGCAGTGAGGGCTATGGTGAGCAGTTCTTC. This sequence encodes CASSEGYGEQFF. The full variable domain, rest sourced from reference TRBV2 and TRBJ2-1, is EPEVTQTPSHQVTQMGQEVILRCVPISNHLYFYWYRQILGQKVEFLVSFYNNEISEKSEIFDDQFSVERPDGSNFTLKIRSTKLEDSAMYFCASSEGYGEQFFGPGTRLTVL.

This clone was seen more than once but under ten times. J is TRBJ2-7 and V is TRBV7-2; the match to TRBD2 covers 10 bases. Germline assignment: CDR1 SGHTA and CDR2 FQGNSA. The trim removed 1 base at V and 5 bases at J, leaving 5 bases unmatched. The CDR3 is made up of 15 amino acids. The CDR3 region is CASSLGLAGAHEQYF. The CDR3 DNA sequence: TGTGCCAGCAGCTTAGGCCTAGCGGGGGCCCACGAGCAGTACTTC.

This sequence joins TRBV6-6 and TRBJ2-1, with 7 bases aligning to TRBD1. V shed 4 bases and J 5 bases; nucleotides not matched to a gene: 8. The CDR3 is 15 residues long. The germline CDR1 and CDR2 sequences are MNHNY and SVGAGI (reference sequence). The CDR3 here is CASSSRDSLNNEQFF. The CDR3 nucleotides read TGTGCCAGCAGTTCCCGGGACAGTTTAAACAATGAGCAGTTCTTC.

A few counts support this clone. The V and J genes are TRBV6-5 and TRBJ1-6; D is undetermined. Germline V gene lookup returns CDR1 MNHEY and CDR2 SVGAGI. Trimming cost V 2 bases and J 8 bases, with 16 bases left between them. The CDR3 is made up of 16 amino acids. CDR3 loop: CASSYRKRPVDSPLHF. The CDR3, as DNA: TGTGCCAGCAGTTACAGGAAACGTCCTGTAGATTCACCCCTCCACTTT.

V gene TRBV4-1 combines with J gene TRBJ1-6, with 9 bases fitting TRBD1. Germline CDR1 reads MGHRA; CDR2 reads YSYEKL. The CDR3 covers 16 residues. V shed 4 bases, J shed 6 bases, and the junction held 7 bases outside the gene matches. For the CDR3, the DNA is TGCGCCAGCAGCCCCGGATGGACAGGGGCTAATTCACCCCTCCACTTT. Translated, it gives CASSPGWTGANSPLHF.

There are a few counts of this clone. This chain connects TRBV6-5 to TRBJ1-1; D uncertain. V lost 4 bases, J lost 4 bases, and 16 bases lay in between. CDR3 length equals 15 residues. The germline V gene has CDR1 MNHEY and CDR2 SVGAGI. CDR3 sequence: CASSWGGGSLTEAFF. For the CDR3, the DNA is TGTGCCAGCAGTTGGGGAGGAGGATCCCTCACTGAAGCTTTCTTT.

This clone was observed a handful of times. The chain employs TRBV14 and TRBJ2-1; D assignment may be TRBD1 or TRBD2 (5 bases each). Trimming cost V 4 bases and J 2 bases, with 15 bases left between them. The CDR3 has 16 amino acids. Germline V lookup: CDR1 SGHDN, CDR2 FVKESK. CDR3 region: CASSPPGLGAYNEQFF. The CDR3 coding sequence is TGTGCCAGCAGCCCTCCGGGGCTCGGGGCCTACAATGAGCAGTTCTTC.

This clone occurred many times. V usage is TRBV13 and J usage is TRBJ2-1; D remains unclear. Trimming removed 0 bases at V and 1 base at J, with 7 bases between. This CDR3 contains 15 residues. Germline V gene lookup returns CDR1 PRHDT and CDR2 FYEKMQ (reference sequence). The DNA of the CDR3 is TGTGCCAGCAGCTTAGGGACGGTTTCCTACAATGAGCAGTTCTTC. This codes for CASSLGTVSYNEQFF.

In this sample, this clone turned up a few times. CDR3 loop: CASSLRAGENNEQFF. Here the CDR3 DNA reads TGCGCCAGCAGCTTGCGGGCGGGGGAGAACAATGAGCAGTTCTTC. The rearrangement links TRBV5-1 to TRBJ2-1, with 7 nucleotides matching TRBD2. The CDR3 has 15 amino acids. Germline V CDR1 and CDR2: SGHRS, YFSETQ. V lost 1 base to trimming and J lost 5 bases; unmatched junction nucleotides: 6. Filled out from reference TRBV5-1 and TRBJ2-1, the complete variable domain reads KAGVTQTPRYLIKTRGQQVTLSCSPISGHRSVSWYQQTPGQGLQFLFEYFSETQRNKGNFPGRFSGRQFSNSRSEMNVSTLELGDSALYLCASSLRAGENNEQFFGPGTRLTVL.

The chain uses TRBV6-6 and TRBJ2-1; D is perhaps TRBD2 (5 bases). The CDR3 is 15 amino acids. Trimming took 4 bases from V and 12 from J, leaving 22 bases between them. Germline loops: CDR1 MNHNY, CDR2 SVGAGI (reference sequence). The CDR3 nucleotides are TGTGCCAGCAGTTTCCCTCAGCGCCACAATGAGGGGCAGTTCTTC. It is translated as CASSFPQRHNEGQFF.

A few counts support this clone. The same CDR3 also results from other DNA sequences found in this sample. J is TRBJ2-7 and V is TRBV15, with 8 bases identical to TRBD1. The CDR3 has 14 amino acids. The germline CDR1 and CDR2 sequences are LNHNV and YYDKDF (reference sequence). After removal of 3 bases from V and 0 bases from J, the junction contained 1 base not matched to a gene. The CDR3 bases are TGTGCCACCAGCAGGGACAGGGCCTCCTACGAGCAGTACTTC. This sequence encodes CATSRDRASYEQYF.

The V gene is TRBV5-6, the J gene TRBJ1-1; D gene unclear. Germline V gene lookup returns CDR1 SGHDT and CDR2 YYEEEE. This CDR3 is 14 amino acids long. Trimming stripped 0 bases from V and 1 base from J, with 7 bases between. This CDR3 is CASSLVGPNTEAFF. CDR3 DNA sequence: TGTGCCAGCAGCTTGGTAGGGCCGAACACTGAAGCTTTCTTT.

V gene TRBV27 combines with J gene TRBJ2-1; 11 positions match TRBD2. The V segment lost 7 bases and the J segment 0 bases; nucleotides outside the gene matches: 8. The CDR3 spans 17 residues. Germline CDR1 MNHEY, CDR2 SMNVEV (reference sequence). The DNA of the CDR3 is TGTGCCAGCAAGGGGACTAGCGGCCCGTACTCCTACAATGAGCAGTTCTTC. Translating gives CASKGTSGPYSYNEQFF.

Here the CDR3 reads CASSTQRGSFYEQFF. For the CDR3, the DNA is TGTGCCAGCAGCACCCAGCGGGGGTCCTTCTATGAGCAGTTCTTC. J is TRBJ2-1 and V is TRBV7-2, with TRBD2 identical over 8 bases. Trimming at V came to 5 bases and at J to 8 bases, leaving 11 bases not matched to a gene. The CDR3 totals 15 residues. Germline CDR1 reads SGHTA; CDR2 reads FQGNSA.

This clone turned up a few times. V usage is TRBV7-9 and J usage is TRBJ2-1; TRBD2 is a possible D gene (5 bases). Germline V gene sequence: CDR1 SEHNR, CDR2 FQNEAQ (reference sequence). V was cut by 2 bases and J by 8 bases, with 13 bases left in between. The CDR3 length is 14 residues. The CDR3 region is CASSLQGSYYEQFF. CDR3 coding DNA: TGTGCCAGCAGCTTACAAGGGAGTTACTATGAGCAGTTCTTC.

This chain joins TRBV5-4 and TRBJ2-5; unclear D gene. V lost 3 bases to trimming and J lost 3 bases, with 9 bases between them. Germline CDR1 reads SGHNT; CDR2 reads YYREEE (reference sequence). The CDR3 is 13 residues long. As DNA, the CDR3 is TGTGCCAGCAGCTCGTGGACGGAAGAGACCCAGTACTTC. Amino acids: CASSSWTEETQYF. Complete variable domain (other parts from reference TRBV5-4 and TRBJ2-5): ETGVTQSPTHLIKTRGQQVTLRCSSQSGHNTVSWYQQALGQGPQFIFQYYREEENGRGNFPPRFSGLQFPNYSSELNVNALELDDSALYLCASSSWTEETQYFGPGTRLLVL.

The chain links TRBV9 to TRBJ2-5; D call uncertain. CDR1 is SGDLS and CDR2 is YYNGEE in the germline V gene. The length of the CDR3 is 15 residues. Between the trimmed V and J ends, which lost 5 bases and 4 bases, there was a span of 18 bases. CDR3 in DNA: TGTGCCAGCAGTCTGGGGTCAGGAAATACAGAGACCCAGTACTTC. It encodes CASSLGSGNTETQYF.

V is TRBV30 and J is TRBJ2-5; weak D call: TRBD1 (6 bases). Germline CDR1 and CDR2: GTSNPN and SVGIG (reference sequence). Trimming left V 2 bases short and J 5 bases short, with 18 bases between. CDR3 length: 15 residues. The chain's CDR3 is CAWSLSTGSYETQYF. In DNA form, the CDR3 reads TGTGCCTGGAGTCTCAGTACAGGGTCCTACGAGACCCAGTACTTC.

This clone was seen a few times. The chain uses TRBV18 and TRBJ2-7; 14 bases are shared with TRBD2. The V segment lost 3 bases and the J segment 6 bases; nucleotides outside the gene matches: 7. CDR1 KGHSH and CDR2 LQKENI come from the germline V gene. This CDR3 comprises 16 residues. The DNA of the CDR3 is TGTGCCAGCTCACCGACTAGCGGGAGGGCCGCGGGCGAGCAGTACGTC. Protein: CASSPTSGRAAGEQYV.